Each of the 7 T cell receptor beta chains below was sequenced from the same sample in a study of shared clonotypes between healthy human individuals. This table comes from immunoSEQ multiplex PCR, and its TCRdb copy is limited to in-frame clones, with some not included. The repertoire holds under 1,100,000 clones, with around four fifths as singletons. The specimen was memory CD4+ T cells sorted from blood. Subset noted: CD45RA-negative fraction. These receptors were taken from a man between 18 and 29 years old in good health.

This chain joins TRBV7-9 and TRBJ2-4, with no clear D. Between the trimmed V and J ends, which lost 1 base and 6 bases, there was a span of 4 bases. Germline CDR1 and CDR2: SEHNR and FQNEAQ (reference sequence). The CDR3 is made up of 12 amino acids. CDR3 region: CASSLEGNIQYF. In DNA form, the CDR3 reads TGTGCCAGCAGCTTAGAGGGAAACATTCAGTACTTC.

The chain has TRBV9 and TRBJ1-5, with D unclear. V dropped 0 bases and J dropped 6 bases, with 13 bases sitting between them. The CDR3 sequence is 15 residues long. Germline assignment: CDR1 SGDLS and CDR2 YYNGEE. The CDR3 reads CASSVGPSWSQPQHF. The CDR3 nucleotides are TGTGCCAGCAGCGTAGGGCCCTCTTGGAGTCAGCCCCAGCATTTT. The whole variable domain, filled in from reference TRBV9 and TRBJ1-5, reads DSGVTQTPKHLITATGQRVTLRCSPRSGDLSVYWYQQSLDQGLQFLIQYYNGEERAKGNILERFSAQQFPDLHSELNLSSLELGDSALYFCASSVGPSWSQPQHFGDGTRLSIL.

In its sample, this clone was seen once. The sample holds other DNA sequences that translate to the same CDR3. CDR3 loop: CASSYSRGTDTQYF. The DNA of the CDR3 is TGTGCCAGCAGTTACTCACGGGGAACAGATACGCAGTATTTT. J is TRBJ2-3 and V is TRBV6-6; D perhaps matches TRBD2 (5 bases). From germline, CDR1 is MNHNY and CDR2 SVGAGI (reference sequence). Trimming took off 0 bases at V and 3 bases at J, with 7 bases between the two ends. The CDR3 covers 14 residues.

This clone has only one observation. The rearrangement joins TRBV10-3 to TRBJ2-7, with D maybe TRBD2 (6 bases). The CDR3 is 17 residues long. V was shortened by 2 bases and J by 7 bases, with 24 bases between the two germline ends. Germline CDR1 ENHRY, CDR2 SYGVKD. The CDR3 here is CAISEGRGLMNAGEQYF. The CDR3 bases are TGTGCCATCAGTGAGGGACGGGGGTTGATGAACGCAGGGGAGCAGTACTTC.

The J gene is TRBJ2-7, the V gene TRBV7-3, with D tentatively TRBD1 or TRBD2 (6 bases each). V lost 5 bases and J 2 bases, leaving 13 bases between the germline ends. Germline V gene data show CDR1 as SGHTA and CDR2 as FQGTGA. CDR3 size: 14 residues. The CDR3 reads CASSPGGVPYEQYF. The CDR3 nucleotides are TGTGCCAGCAGCCCCGGGGGCGTTCCCTACGAGCAGTACTTC.

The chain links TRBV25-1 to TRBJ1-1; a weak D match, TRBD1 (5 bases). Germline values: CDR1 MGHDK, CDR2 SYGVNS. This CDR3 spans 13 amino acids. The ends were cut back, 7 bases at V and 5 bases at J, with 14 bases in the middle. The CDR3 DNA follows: TGTGCCAGCACTCCATCCCAGGGTACTGAAGCTTTCTTT. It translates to CASTPSQGTEAFF.

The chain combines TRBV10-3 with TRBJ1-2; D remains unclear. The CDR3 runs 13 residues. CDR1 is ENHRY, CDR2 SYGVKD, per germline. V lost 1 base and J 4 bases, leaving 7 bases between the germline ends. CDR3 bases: TGTGCCATCAGTGAGTTAAATGGCTATGGCTACACCTTC. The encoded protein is CAISELNGYGYTF.